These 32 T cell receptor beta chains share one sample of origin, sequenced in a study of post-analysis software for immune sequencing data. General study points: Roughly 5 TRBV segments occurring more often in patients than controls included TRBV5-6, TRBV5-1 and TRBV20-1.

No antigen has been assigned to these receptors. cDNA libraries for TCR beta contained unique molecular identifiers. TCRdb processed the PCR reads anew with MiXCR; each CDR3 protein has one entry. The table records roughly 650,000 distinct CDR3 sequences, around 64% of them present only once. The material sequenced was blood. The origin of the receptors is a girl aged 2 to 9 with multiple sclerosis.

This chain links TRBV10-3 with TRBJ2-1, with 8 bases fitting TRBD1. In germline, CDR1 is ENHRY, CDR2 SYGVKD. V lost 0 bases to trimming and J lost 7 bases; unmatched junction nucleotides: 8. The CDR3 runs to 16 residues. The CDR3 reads CAISESMAGGANEQFF. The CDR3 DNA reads TGTGCCATCAGTGAGTCTATGGCAGGGGGCGCGAATGAGCAGTTCTTC.

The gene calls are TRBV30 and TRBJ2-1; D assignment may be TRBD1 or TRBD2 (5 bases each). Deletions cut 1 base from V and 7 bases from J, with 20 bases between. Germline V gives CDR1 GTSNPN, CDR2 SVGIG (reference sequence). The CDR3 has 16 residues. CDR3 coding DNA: TGTGCCTGGAGTGGATCTGGTTTGGGACGAAGGAATGAGCAGTTCTTC. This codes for CAWSGSGLGRRNEQFF.

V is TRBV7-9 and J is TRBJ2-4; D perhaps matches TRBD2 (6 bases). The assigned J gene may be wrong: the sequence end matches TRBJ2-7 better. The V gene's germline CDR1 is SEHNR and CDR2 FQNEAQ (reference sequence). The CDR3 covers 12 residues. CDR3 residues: CASSMEEGEQYF. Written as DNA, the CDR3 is TGTGCCAGCAGCATGGAGGAGGGCGAGCAGTACTTC.

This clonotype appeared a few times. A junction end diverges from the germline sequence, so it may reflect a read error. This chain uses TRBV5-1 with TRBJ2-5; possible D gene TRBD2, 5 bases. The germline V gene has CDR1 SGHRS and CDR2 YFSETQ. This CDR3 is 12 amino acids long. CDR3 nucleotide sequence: TGTGCCAGCGGTATAGCCCAAGAGACCCAGTACTTC. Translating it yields CASGIAQETQYF. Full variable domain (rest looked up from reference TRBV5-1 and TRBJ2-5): KAGVTQTPRYLIKTRGQQVTLSCSPISGHRSVSWYQQTPGQGLQFLFEYFSETQRNKGNFPGRFSGRQFSNSRSEMNVSTLELGDSALYLCASGIAQETQYFGPGTRLLVL.

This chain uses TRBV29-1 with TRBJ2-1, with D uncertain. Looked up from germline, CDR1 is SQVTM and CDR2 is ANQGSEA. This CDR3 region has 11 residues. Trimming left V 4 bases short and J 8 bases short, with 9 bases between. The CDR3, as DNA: TGCAGCGTTGCCAGTGACGATGAGCAGTTCTTC. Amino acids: CSVASDDEQFF.

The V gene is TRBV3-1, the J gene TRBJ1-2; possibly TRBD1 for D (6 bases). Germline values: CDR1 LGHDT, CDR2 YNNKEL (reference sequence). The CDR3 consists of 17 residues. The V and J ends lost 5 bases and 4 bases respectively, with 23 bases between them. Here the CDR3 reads CASSSSVPGALGYGYTF. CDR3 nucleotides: TGTGCCAGCAGCTCCTCGGTTCCGGGGGCGCTTGGCTATGGCTACACCTTC.

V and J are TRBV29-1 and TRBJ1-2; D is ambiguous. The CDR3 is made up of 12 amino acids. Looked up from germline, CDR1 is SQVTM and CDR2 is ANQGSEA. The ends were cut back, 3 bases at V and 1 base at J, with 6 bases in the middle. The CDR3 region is CSVEYLNYGYTF. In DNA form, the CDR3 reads TGCAGCGTTGAGTACCTTAACTATGGCTACACCTTC.

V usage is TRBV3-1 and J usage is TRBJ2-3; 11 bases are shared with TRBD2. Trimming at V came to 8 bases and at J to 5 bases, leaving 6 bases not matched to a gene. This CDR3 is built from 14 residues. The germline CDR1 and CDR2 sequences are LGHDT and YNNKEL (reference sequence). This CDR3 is CASGVSGGGDTQYF. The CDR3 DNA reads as TGTGCCAGCGGCGTTAGCGGGGGGGGAGATACGCAGTATTTT.

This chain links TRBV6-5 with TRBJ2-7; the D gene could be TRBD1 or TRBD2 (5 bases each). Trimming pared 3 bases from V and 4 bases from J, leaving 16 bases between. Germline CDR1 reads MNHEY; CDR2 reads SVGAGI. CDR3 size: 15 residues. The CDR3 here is CASSYPGRGRYEQYF. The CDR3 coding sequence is TGTGCCAGCAGTTATCCGGGACGGGGAAGGTACGAGCAGTACTTC.

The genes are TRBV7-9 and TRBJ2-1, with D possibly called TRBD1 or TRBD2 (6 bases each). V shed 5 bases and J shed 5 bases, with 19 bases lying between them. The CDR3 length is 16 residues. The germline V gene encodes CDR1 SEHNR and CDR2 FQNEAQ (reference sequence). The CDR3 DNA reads TGTGCCAGCAGCCCCCTGTTAGGGGGGCCTAACAATGAGCAGTTCTTC. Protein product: CASSPLLGGPNNEQFF.

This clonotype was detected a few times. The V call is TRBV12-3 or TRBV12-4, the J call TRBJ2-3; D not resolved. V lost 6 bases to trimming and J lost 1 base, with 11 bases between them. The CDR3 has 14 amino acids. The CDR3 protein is CASSSLGRTDTQYF. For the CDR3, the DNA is TGTGCCAGCAGCTCTCTTGGGCGCACAGATACGCAGTATTTT.

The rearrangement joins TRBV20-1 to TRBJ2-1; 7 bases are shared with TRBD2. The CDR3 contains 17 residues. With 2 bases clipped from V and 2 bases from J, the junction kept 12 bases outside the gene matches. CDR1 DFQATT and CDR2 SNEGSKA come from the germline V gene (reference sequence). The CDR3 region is CSARPRLSGVPYNEQFF. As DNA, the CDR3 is TGCAGTGCTAGACCCCGACTAAGCGGGGTCCCCTACAATGAGCAGTTCTTC.

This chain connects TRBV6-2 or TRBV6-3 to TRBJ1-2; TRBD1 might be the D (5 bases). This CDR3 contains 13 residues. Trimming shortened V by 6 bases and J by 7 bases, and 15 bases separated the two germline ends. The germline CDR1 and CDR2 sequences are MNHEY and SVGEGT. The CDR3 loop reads CASRSTGSRGYTF. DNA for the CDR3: TGTGCCAGCAGATCCACAGGATCCCGTGGCTACACCTTC.

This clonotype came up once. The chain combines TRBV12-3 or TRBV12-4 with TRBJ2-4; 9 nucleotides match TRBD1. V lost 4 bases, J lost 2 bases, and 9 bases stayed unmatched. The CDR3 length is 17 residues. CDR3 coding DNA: TGTGCCAGCAGTTACAGCCGGGACAGGGTTTCCAAAAACATTCAGTACTTC. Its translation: CASSYSRDRVSKNIQYF.

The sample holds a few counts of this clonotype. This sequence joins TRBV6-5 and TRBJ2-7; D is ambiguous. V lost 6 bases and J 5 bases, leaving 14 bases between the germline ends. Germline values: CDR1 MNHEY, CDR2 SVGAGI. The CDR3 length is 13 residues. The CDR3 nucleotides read TGTGCCAGCAGCCGACCCCCGGGCGACGAGCAGTACTTC. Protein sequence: CASSRPPGDEQYF.

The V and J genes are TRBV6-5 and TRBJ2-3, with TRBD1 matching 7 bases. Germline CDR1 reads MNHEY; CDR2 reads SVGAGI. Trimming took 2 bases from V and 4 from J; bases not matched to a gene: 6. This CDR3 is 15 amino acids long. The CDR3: CASSYTTGPADTQYF. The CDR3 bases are TGTGCCAGCAGTTACACGACAGGGCCCGCAGATACGCAGTATTTT.

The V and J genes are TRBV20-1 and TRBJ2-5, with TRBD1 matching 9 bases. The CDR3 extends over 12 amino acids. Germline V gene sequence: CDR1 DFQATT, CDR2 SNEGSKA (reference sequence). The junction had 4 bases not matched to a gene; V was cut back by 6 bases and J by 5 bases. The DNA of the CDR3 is TGCAGTGCCGTACAGGGGGCGGAGACCCAGTACTTC. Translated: CSAVQGAETQYF.

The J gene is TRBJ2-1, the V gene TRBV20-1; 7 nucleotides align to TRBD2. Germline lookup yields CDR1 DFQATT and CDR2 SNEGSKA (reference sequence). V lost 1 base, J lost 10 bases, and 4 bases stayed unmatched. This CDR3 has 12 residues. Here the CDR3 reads CSARARTREQFF. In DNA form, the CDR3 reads TGCAGTGCTAGAGCCCGGACTAGAGAGCAGTTCTTC.

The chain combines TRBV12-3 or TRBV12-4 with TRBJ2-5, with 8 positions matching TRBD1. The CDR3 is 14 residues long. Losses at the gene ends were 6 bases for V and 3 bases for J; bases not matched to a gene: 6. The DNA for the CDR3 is TGTGCCAGCAGACTGGACAGGGCCGAAGAGACCCAGTACTTC. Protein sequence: CASRLDRAEETQYF.

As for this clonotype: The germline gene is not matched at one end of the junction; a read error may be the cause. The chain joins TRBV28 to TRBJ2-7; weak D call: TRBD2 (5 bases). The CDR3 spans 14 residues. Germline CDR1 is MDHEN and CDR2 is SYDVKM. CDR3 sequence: CAGSLRGYSYEQYF. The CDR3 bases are TGTGCCGGCAGTTTAAGAGGGTACTCTTACGAGCAGTACTTC.

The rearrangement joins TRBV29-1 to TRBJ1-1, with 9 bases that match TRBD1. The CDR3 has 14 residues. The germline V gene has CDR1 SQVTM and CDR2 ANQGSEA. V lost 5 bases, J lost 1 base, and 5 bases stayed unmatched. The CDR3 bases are TGCAGCGTTTCTACGGGACAGGGGAACACTGAAGCTTTCTTT. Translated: CSVSTGQGNTEAFF.

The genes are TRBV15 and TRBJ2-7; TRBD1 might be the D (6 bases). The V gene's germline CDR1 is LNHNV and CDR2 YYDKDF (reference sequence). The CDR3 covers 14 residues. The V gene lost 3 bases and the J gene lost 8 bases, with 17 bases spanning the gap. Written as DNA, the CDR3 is TGTGCCACCAGCAGGGATCGGGACACTCATCAGCAGTACTTC. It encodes CATSRDRDTHQQYF. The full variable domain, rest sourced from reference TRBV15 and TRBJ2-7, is DAMVIQNPRYQVTQFGKPVTLSCSQTLNHNVMYWYQQKSSQAPKLLFHYYDKDFNNEADTPDNFQSRRPNTSFCFLDIRSPGLGDTAMYLCATSRDRDTHQQYFGPGTRLTVT.

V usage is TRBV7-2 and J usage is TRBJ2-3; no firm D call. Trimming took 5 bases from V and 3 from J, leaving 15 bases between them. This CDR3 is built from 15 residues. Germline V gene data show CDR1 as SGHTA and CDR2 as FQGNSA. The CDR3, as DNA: TGTGCCAGCAGCCCCCGTCCTGGGTTTACAGATACGCAGTATTTT. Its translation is CASSPRPGFTDTQYF.

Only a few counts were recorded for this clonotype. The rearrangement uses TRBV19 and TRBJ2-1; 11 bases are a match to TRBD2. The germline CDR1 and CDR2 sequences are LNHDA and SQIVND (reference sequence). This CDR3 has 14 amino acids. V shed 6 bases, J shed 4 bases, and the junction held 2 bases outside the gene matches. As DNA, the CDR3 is TGTGCCAGTAGGACTAGCGGGGAGTACAATGAGCAGTTCTTC. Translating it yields CASRTSGEYNEQFF.

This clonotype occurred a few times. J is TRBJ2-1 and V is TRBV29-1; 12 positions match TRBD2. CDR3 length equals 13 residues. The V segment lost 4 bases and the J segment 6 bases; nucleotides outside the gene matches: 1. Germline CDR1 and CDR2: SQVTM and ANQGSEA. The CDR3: CSVGLAGANEQFF. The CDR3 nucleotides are TGCAGCGTTGGACTAGCGGGGGCCAATGAGCAGTTCTTC.

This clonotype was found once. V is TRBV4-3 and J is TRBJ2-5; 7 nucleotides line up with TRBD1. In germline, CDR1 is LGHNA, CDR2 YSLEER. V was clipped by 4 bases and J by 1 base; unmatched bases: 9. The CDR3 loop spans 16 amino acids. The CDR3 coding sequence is TGCGCCAGCAGCCGGACACGGGACAGCCGCCAAGAGACCCAGTACTTC. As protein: CASSRTRDSRQETQYF.

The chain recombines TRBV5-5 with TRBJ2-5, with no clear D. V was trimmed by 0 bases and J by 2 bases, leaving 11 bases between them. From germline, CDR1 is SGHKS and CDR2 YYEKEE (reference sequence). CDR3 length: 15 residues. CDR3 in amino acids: CASSLAGAAQETQYF. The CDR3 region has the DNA TGTGCCAGCAGCTTGGCGGGTGCGGCTCAAGAGACCCAGTACTTC.

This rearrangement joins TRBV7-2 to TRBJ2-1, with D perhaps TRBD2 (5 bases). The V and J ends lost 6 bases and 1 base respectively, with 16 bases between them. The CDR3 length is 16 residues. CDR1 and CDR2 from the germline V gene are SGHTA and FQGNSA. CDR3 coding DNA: TGTGCCAGCAGTTATATACGGGGTGTGTCCTACAATGAGCAGTTCTTC. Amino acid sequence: CASSYIRGVSYNEQFF.

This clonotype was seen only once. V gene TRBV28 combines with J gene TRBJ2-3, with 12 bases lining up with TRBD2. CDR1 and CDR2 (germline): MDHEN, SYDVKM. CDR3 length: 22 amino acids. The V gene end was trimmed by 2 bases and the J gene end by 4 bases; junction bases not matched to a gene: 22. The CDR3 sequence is CASSLPIGGLAGPFFGADTQYF. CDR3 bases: TGTGCCAGCAGTTTACCGATCGGCGGACTAGCGGGACCCTTTTTCGGCGCAGATACGCAGTATTTT.

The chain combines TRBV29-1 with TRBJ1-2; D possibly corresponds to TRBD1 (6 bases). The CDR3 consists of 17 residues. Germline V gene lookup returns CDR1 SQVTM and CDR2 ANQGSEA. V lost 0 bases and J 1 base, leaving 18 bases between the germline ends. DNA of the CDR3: TGCAGCGTTGAAGAGAAGTTCGGGACACTACTTAACTATGGCTACACCTTC. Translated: CSVEEKFGTLLNYGYTF.

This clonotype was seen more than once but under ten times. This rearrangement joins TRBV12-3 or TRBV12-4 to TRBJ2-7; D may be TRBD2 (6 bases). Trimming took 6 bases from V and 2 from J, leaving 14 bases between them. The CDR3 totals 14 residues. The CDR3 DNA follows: TGTGCCAGCAGGCGGGGAATGGGGCCCTACGAGCAGTACTTC. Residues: CASRRGMGPYEQYF.

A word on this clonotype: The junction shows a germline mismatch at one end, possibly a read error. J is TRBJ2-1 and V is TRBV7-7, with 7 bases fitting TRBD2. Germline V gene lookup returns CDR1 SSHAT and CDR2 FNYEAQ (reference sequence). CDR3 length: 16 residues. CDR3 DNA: TGTGCTAGCAGTCCCCTTGGGCGACAGCGGGGCAATGAGCAGTTCTTC. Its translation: CASSPLGRQRGNEQFF.